These 29 T cell receptor beta chains share one sample of origin, sequenced in a study of T cell changes during pregnancy in multiple sclerosis (dated by TCRdb to about 2019). Library preparation was by the immunoSEQ multiplex PCR assay. Drawn from immuneACCESS, this table holds only the in-frame rearrangements with V and J called that TCRdb kept. Clones are partly lost; checked studies trace under half to an unresolved V gene and leave the rest unexplained. The sample contains about 110,000 clones, 85% to 95% of them found a single time. The ten largest make up around 0.8% of the sample. The sample in question was peripheral blood, obtained in the third trimester of pregnancy. The receptors stem from a female donor in good health, enrolled as a control in a pregnancy study.

This clone was picked up many times. This chain joins TRBV5-1 and TRBJ2-6, with 9 bases lining up with TRBD2. V lost 2 bases, J lost 2 bases, and 2 bases stayed unmatched. This CDR3 is 16 amino acids long. The germline V gene encodes CDR1 SGHRS and CDR2 YFSETQ. The CDR3 region is CASSFLAGTGANVLTF. In DNA form, the CDR3 reads TGCGCCAGCAGCTTTCTAGCGGGGACTGGGGCCAACGTCCTGACTTTC.

The genes are TRBV27 and TRBJ1-1; unclear D gene. Germline V CDR1 and CDR2: MNHEY, SMNVEV (reference sequence). This CDR3 has 14 residues. V was shortened by 2 bases and J by 1 base, with 8 bases between the two germline ends. This CDR3 is CASSLLGENTEAFF. DNA for the CDR3: TGTGCCAGCAGTTTACTGGGCGAGAACACTGAAGCTTTCTTT.

The chain couples TRBV27 to TRBJ2-7; D may be TRBD2 (6 bases). V lost 2 bases and J lost 2, with 19 bases in between. This CDR3 is built from 17 residues. The germline V gene encodes CDR1 MNHEY and CDR2 SMNVEV (reference sequence). The CDR3: CASSLNRAGTSTYEQYF. The CDR3 region has the DNA TGTGCCAGCAGTTTAAACCGGGCAGGGACTTCGACCTACGAGCAGTACTTC.

V usage is TRBV7-2 and J usage is TRBJ2-6; possibly TRBD2 for D (5 bases). The V and J ends lost 5 bases and 8 bases respectively, with 13 bases between them. Germline V gene lookup returns CDR1 SGHTA and CDR2 FQGNSA. This CDR3 has 14 amino acids. CDR3 sequence (DNA): TGTGCCAGCAGCCTTGACTACCGCTCCAACGTCCTGACTTTC. This encodes CASSLDYRSNVLTF.

V usage is TRBV30 and J usage is TRBJ2-7, with D unresolved. Per germline, CDR1 GTSNPN and CDR2 SVGIG (reference sequence). This CDR3 is 12 amino acids long. The ends were cut back, 2 bases at V and 0 bases at J, with 5 bases in the middle. The CDR3 protein is CAWSPGSYEQYF. The CDR3, as DNA: TGTGCCTGGAGTCCCGGCTCCTACGAGCAGTACTTC. Together with reference TRBV30 and TRBJ2-7, the CDR3 gives the full variable domain: SQTIHQWPATLVQPVGSPLSLECTVEGTSNPNLYWYRQAAGRGLQLLFYSVGIGQISSEVPQNLSASRPQDRQFILSSKKLLLSDSGFYLCAWSPGSYEQYFGPGTRLTVT.

The chain recombines TRBV7-6 with TRBJ1-3; 8 bases fit TRBD1. The germline gives CDR1 SGHVS, CDR2 FNYEAQ. The ends lost 1 base at V and 0 bases at J; junction bases unmatched: 5. This CDR3 has 17 amino acids. Here the CDR3 DNA reads TGTGCCAGCAGCTTAGTGGGGACAGGAGACTCTGGAAACACCATATATTTT. This gives the protein CASSLVGTGDSGNTIYF.

J is TRBJ1-1 and V is TRBV6-5, with no clear D. The V end was cut by 5 bases, the J end by 5 bases, with 15 bases between. This CDR3 region has 14 residues. Germline CDR1 MNHEY, CDR2 SVGAGI. This CDR3 is CASSPRHLTTEAFF. As DNA, the CDR3 is TGTGCCAGCAGTCCTCGACACTTAACTACTGAAGCTTTCTTT.

CDR3: CATSSSRGGILSGELFF. The CDR3 bases are TGTGCCACCAGCAGTAGTCGGGGGGGCATATTATCCGGGGAGCTGTTTTTT. The V call is TRBV15, the J call TRBJ2-2, with 8 bases that match TRBD2. The CDR3 is 17 residues long. CDR1 and CDR2 (germline): LNHNV, YYDKDF (reference sequence). After removal of 3 bases from V and 6 bases from J, the junction contained 12 bases not matched to a gene.

J is TRBJ1-2 and V is TRBV7-3, with D possibly matching TRBD1 (6 bases). In germline, CDR1 is SGHTA, CDR2 FQGTGA. This CDR3 comprises 13 residues. V was clipped by 5 bases and J by 8 bases, with 15 bases between them. The CDR3 DNA sequence: TGTGCCAGCAGCCCCTGGGGGGGCGAAGGCTACACCTTC. It translates to CASSPWGGEGYTF.

J is TRBJ1-1 and V is TRBV9, with 9 bases lining up with TRBD1. The junction had 6 bases not matched to a gene; V was cut back by 0 bases and J by 3 bases. The germline gives CDR1 SGDLS, CDR2 YYNGEE. There are 16 residues in the CDR3. The CDR3 nucleotides read TGTGCCAGCAGCGTAGCCCTGACAGGGGGAGACACTGAAGCTTTCTTT. Encoded protein: CASSVALTGGDTEAFF.

This clone was found a few times. The V gene is TRBV4-1, the J gene TRBJ2-1; the match to TRBD1 covers 11 bases. The germline V gene encodes CDR1 MGHRA and CDR2 YSYEKL. This CDR3 comprises 14 residues. V trimming: 7 bases; J trimming: 5 bases; junction bases outside the gene matches: 4. CDR3 sequence (DNA): TGCGCCAGCACCCGGGACAGGGGGGACAATGAGCAGTTCTTC. Its translation is CASTRDRGDNEQFF.

CDR3 bases: TGTGCCAGCAGCTTAGCACCAACCCGGAATTCACCCCTCCACTTT. Residues: CASSLAPTRNSPLHF. This chain joins TRBV7-9 and TRBJ1-6; D unresolved. The CDR3 contains 15 residues. V was cut by 0 bases and J by 7 bases, with 10 bases left in between. Germline CDR1 is SEHNR and CDR2 is FQNEAQ (reference sequence).

The V call is TRBV19, the J call TRBJ2-7; D gene unclear. This CDR3 region has 17 residues. V was clipped by 4 bases and J by 0 bases, with 19 bases between them. Germline CDR1 reads LNHDA; CDR2 reads SQIVND (reference sequence). The CDR3 loop reads CASSTLIREKPSYEQYF. The CDR3 DNA reads as TGTGCCAGTAGTACCCTGATTAGAGAGAAACCCTCCTACGAGCAGTACTTC. The entire variable domain, with the rest obtained from reference TRBV19 and TRBJ2-7, is as follows: DGGITQSPKYLFRKEGQNVTLSCEQNLNHDAMYWYRQDPGQGLRLIYYSQIVNDFQKGDIAEGYSVSREKKESFPLTVTSAQKNPTAFYLCASSTLIREKPSYEQYFGPGTRLTVT.

This clone showed up just once. The gene calls are TRBV9 and TRBJ2-3, with 7 bases aligning to TRBD2. This CDR3 contains 17 residues. Germline V gene lookup returns CDR1 SGDLS and CDR2 YYNGEE. With 2 bases clipped from V and 1 base from J, the junction kept 10 bases outside the gene matches. The CDR3 region is CASSVSGVSLGTDTQYF. CDR3 sequence (DNA): TGTGCCAGCAGCGTGAGCGGGGTCTCCCTTGGCACAGATACGCAGTATTTT.

The chain joins TRBV7-8 to TRBJ1-4, with 12 bases lining up with TRBD1. This CDR3 is 15 amino acids long. V shed 5 bases, J shed 8 bases, and the junction held 6 bases outside the gene matches. CDR1 and CDR2 (germline): SGHVS, FQNEAQ. The CDR3 region is CASSGRDRGREKLFF. Written as DNA, the CDR3 is TGTGCCAGCAGCGGCCGGGACAGGGGGCGGGAAAAACTGTTTTTT.

The V and J genes are TRBV5-1 and TRBJ1-2; TRBD1 agrees at 9 bases. Germline V gene lookup returns CDR1 SGHRS and CDR2 YFSETQ. This CDR3 is 14 amino acids long. V was pared by 0 bases and J by 7 bases, with 4 bases of the junction left unmatched. The CDR3 region has the DNA TGCGCCAGCAGCTTGGGACAGGGGGTAGGTGGCTACACCTTC. Translation gives CASSLGQGVGGYTF.

The chain employs TRBV7-2 and TRBJ1-1; 9 bases line up with TRBD1. Germline trimming cut 7 bases from V and 10 bases from J; bases unmatched to any gene: 10. Germline V lookup: CDR1 SGHTA, CDR2 FQGNSA. The CDR3 covers 13 residues. CDR3 protein: CASNRQGEYGAFF. For the CDR3, the DNA is TGTGCCAGCAACCGACAGGGGGAATATGGAGCTTTCTTT.

The rearrangement links TRBV7-2 to TRBJ2-3; 9 bases align to TRBD2. This CDR3 contains 16 residues. CDR1 is SGHTA and CDR2 is FQGNSA in the germline V gene. The ends lost 5 bases at V and 2 bases at J; junction bases unmatched: 8. The CDR3 here is CASSPLAGPFTDTQYF. The CDR3 DNA is TGTGCCAGCAGCCCTCTAGCGGGGCCCTTCACAGATACGCAGTATTTT.

CDR3 sequence reads: CASSLGRGWGETQYF. Written as DNA, the CDR3 is TGTGCCAGCAGCTTAGGACGGGGGTGGGGAGAGACCCAGTACTTC. V and J are TRBV7-3 and TRBJ2-5, with a tentative D call TRBD2 (6 bases). The CDR3 has 15 amino acids. The germline CDR1 and CDR2 sequences are SGHTA and FQGTGA. V lost 2 bases to trimming and J lost 4 bases, with 14 bases between them.

The CDR3 DNA reads as TGTGCCAGCAGCAAAGCGGAGGGAGGGAATAGCAATCAGCCCCAGCATTTT. It specifies CASSKAEGGNSNQPQHF. The chain uses TRBV21-1 and TRBJ1-5. TRBV21-1 is recorded as a pseudogene. This CDR3 has 17 residues.

The CDR3: CANRRRELNYNSPLHF. The CDR3 DNA sequence: TGCGCCAACCGGCGGAGGGAGCTAAATTATAATTCACCCCTCCACTTT. V usage is TRBV23-1 and J usage is TRBJ1-6; D is undetermined. TRBV23-1 is recorded as an ORF, its role being uncertain. The length of the CDR3 is 16 residues. The V end lost 10 bases, the J end lost 4 bases, and 20 bases lay between the germline ends.

The chain links TRBV5-1 to TRBJ1-2, with 9 bases aligning to TRBD1. Germline V CDR1 and CDR2: SGHRS, YFSETQ. The CDR3 sequence is 16 residues long. J gave up 1 base and V 0 bases, and 4 bases lay outside the gene matches. The CDR3: CASSLGTGQGNYGYTF. Written as DNA, the CDR3 is TGCGCCAGCAGCTTGGGAACGGGACAGGGTAACTATGGCTACACCTTC.

The genes are TRBV28 and TRBJ1-2, with D uncertain. Germline CDR1 MDHEN, CDR2 SYDVKM. V was trimmed by 7 bases and J by 1 base, leaving 13 bases between them. The CDR3 runs to 14 residues. The CDR3 DNA sequence: TGTGCCAGCAAGTTAATGAGGCATAACTATGGCTACACCTTC. Encoded protein: CASKLMRHNYGYTF.

This chain links TRBV7-9 with TRBJ1-1; 7 bases line up with TRBD1. After removal of 6 bases from V and 5 bases from J, the junction contained 12 bases not matched to a gene. CDR3 length: 15 amino acids. The germline V gene encodes CDR1 SEHNR and CDR2 FQNEAQ (reference sequence). The CDR3 is CASRWTGSFGTEAFF. The CDR3 nucleotides read TGTGCCAGCAGATGGACAGGAAGCTTTGGGACTGAAGCTTTCTTT. Filled out from reference TRBV7-9 and TRBJ1-1, the complete variable domain reads DTGVSQNPRHKITKRGQNVTFRCDPISEHNRLYWYRQTLGQGPEFLTYFQNEAQLEKSRLLSDRFSAERPKGSFSTLEIQRTEQGDSAMYLCASRWTGSFGTEAFFGQGTRLTVV.

The V call is TRBV2, the J call TRBJ1-1; 9 bases match TRBD1. The CDR3 is made up of 14 amino acids. The V and J ends lost 5 bases and 9 bases, in that order; junction bases with no gene match: 10. Germline values: CDR1 SNHLY, CDR2 FYNNEI. The chain's CDR3 is CASSPGTGRPQAFF. The CDR3 coding sequence is TGTGCCAGCAGTCCCGGGACAGGGCGCCCTCAAGCTTTCTTT.

This chain joins TRBV5-4 and TRBJ2-7; 9 nucleotides align to TRBD2. The CDR3 is made up of 15 amino acids. CDR1 is SGHNT, CDR2 YYREEE, per germline (reference sequence). The V gene end was trimmed by 0 bases and the J gene end by 3 bases; junction bases not matched to a gene: 4. The CDR3 protein is CASSLGLAENYEQYF. The CDR3, as DNA: TGTGCCAGCAGCTTGGGACTAGCGGAAAACTACGAGCAGTACTTC. Together with reference TRBV5-4 and TRBJ2-7, the CDR3 gives the full variable domain: ETGVTQSPTHLIKTRGQQVTLRCSSQSGHNTVSWYQQALGQGPQFIFQYYREEENGRGNFPPRFSGLQFPNYSSELNVNALELDDSALYLCASSLGLAENYEQYFGPGTRLTVT.

This clone was seen a single time. This chain connects TRBV6-1 to TRBJ2-7; D gene uncertain. This CDR3 spans 12 amino acids. In germline, CDR1 is MNHNS, CDR2 SASEGT. V was pared by 6 bases and J by 4 bases, with 10 bases between. CDR3 nucleotides: TGTGCCAGCAGGACATACAGTTACGAGCAGTACTTC. This gives the protein CASRTYSYEQYF.

This chain links TRBV7-9 with TRBJ1-2, with TRBD1 matching 7 bases. J lost 5 bases, V lost 3 bases, and 6 bases had no gene match. Germline V CDR1 and CDR2: SEHNR, FQNEAQ (reference sequence). This CDR3 comprises 14 residues. Here the CDR3 reads CASSFRGERYGYTF. The CDR3 coding sequence is TGTGCCAGCAGCTTCAGGGGGGAGAGATATGGCTACACCTTC.

V gene TRBV7-9 combines with J gene TRBJ2-7; the match to TRBD2 covers 8 bases. Germline lookup yields CDR1 SEHNR and CDR2 FQNEAQ (reference sequence). The CDR3 is made up of 15 amino acids. The J segment lost 4 bases and the V segment lost 5 bases, leaving 10 bases of the junction unmatched. CDR3 sequence: CASSVIAGQGYEQYF. CDR3 in DNA: TGTGCCAGCAGCGTAATAGCGGGACAAGGATACGAGCAGTACTTC.